This T cell receptor beta chain was obtained from a study of blood T cell repertoires in COVID-19. Study-wide background: Specimens from acute and convalescent COVID-19 originated in the United States, Italy and Spain. The analysed material was cDNA or gDNA that came from T cells, B-cell-depleted T cells, or PBMCs.

Trimming removed 0 bases at V and 1 base at J, with 10 bases between. The germline CDR1 and CDR2 sequences are SGHNT and YYREEE (reference sequence). CDR3 size: 15 residues. Authors' methods: Reference gene primer amplification yielded estimated nucleated cell counts. Produced via immunoSEQ multiplex PCR; TCRdb's table is partial and in-frame only. The DNA was the basis for D and trimming; V, J and clone size are from that table. The sample holds about 120,000 clones, approximately 90% seen once. Sequencing was done on a sample of peripheral blood. The V call is TRBV5-4, the J call TRBJ1-1; maybe TRBD1 (6 bases). This clonotype was obtained from a human donor with active COVID-19. The donor label of this sample is uncertain. CDR3 bases: TGTGCCAGCAGCTTGGAACAGGGACGGAACACTGAAGCTTTCTTT. This codes for CASSLEQGRNTEAFF.